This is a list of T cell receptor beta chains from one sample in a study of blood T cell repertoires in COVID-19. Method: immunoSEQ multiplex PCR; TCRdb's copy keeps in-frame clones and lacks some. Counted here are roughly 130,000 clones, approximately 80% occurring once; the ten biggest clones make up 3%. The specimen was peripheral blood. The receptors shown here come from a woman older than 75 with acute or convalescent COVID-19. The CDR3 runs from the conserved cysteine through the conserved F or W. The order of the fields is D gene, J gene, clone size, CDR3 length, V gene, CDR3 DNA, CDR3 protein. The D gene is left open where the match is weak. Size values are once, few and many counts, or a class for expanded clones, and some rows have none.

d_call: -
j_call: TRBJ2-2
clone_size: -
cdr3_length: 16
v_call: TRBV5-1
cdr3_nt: TGCGCCAGCAGCACCCCGGCGGGGTTGGTAGGCGGGGAGCTGTTTTTT
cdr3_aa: CASSTPAGLVGGELFF

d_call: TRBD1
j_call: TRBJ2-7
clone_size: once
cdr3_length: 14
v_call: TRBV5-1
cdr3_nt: TGCGCCAGCAGCGCTGGACAGGGGGCGGACGAGCAGTACTTC
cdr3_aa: CASSAGQGADEQYF

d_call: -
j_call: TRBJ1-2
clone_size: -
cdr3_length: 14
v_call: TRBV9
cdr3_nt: TGTGCCAGCAGCGTAGTAGGGGTGGGATATGGCTACACCTTC
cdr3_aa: CASSVVGVGYGYTF

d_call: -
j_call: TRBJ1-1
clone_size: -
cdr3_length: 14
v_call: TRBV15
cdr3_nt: TGTGCCACCCGCCCAGGCGACATGAACACTGAAGCTTTCTTT
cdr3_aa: CATRPGDMNTEAFF

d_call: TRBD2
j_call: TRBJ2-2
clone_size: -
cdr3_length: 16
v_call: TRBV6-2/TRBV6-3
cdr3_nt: TGTGCCAGCAGCTTTAGCGGGGGGTCGAACACCGGGGAGCTGTTTTTT
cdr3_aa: CASSFSGGSNTGELFF

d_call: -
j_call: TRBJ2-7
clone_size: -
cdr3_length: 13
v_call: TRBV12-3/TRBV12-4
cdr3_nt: TGTGCCAGCAGTTTAGTCTCGGGGTACGAGCAGTACTTC
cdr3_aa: CASSLVSGYEQYF

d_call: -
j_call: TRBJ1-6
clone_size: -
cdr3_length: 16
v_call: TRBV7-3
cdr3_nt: TGTGCCAGCAGCTTATTTTCGGCGGTCAATAATTCACCCCTCCACTTT
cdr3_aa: CASSLFSAVNNSPLHF

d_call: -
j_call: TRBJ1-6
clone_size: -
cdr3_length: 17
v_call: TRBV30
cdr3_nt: TGTGCCTGGAGTGTACTTCGCCCCGGGACTCCAGATTCACCCCTCCACTTT
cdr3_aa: CAWSVLRPGTPDSPLHF

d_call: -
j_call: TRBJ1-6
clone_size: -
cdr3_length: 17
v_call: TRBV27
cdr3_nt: TGTGCCAGCAGTTCTACCCTTCCAGGGTTTTTGCTTTCACCCCTCCACTTT
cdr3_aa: CASSSTLPGFLLSPLHF

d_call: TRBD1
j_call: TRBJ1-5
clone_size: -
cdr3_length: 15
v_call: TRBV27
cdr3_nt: TGTGCCAGCAGTCCGCGGGGACAGGGGAGTCAGCCCCAGCATTTT
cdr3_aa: CASSPRGQGSQPQHF

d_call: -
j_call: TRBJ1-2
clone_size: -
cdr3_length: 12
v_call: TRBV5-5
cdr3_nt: TGTGCCAGCAGCTTGGTCCGCGATGGCTACACCTTC
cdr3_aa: CASSLVRDGYTF

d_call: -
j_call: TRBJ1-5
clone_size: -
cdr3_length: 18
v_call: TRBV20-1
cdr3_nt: TGCAGTGCTAGTTTTGTATTGCGGGGCTTTAGGAGCAATCAGCCCCAGCATTTT
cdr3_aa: CSASFVLRGFRSNQPQHF

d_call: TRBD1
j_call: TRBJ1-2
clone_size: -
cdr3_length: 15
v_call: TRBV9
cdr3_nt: TGTGCCAGCAGCGAAGGACAGGGGTCTCGCTATGGCTACACCTTC
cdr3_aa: CASSEGQGSRYGYTF

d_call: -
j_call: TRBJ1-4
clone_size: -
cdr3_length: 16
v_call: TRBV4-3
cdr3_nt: TGCGCCAGCAGCCAAGAATTACCCGGGCGGGGTGAAAAACTGTTTTTT
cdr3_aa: CASSQELPGRGEKLFF

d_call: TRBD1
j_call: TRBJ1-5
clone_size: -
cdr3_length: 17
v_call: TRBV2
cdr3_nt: TGTGCCAGCAGGGAACCCCCGGGACAGTCCTCTTTTCAGCCCCAGCATTTT
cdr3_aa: CASREPPGQSSFQPQHF

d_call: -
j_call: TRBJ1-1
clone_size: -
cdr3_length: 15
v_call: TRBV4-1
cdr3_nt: TGCGCCAGCAGCCTCGGAGGGGCCCCGCGGACTGAAGCTTTCTTT
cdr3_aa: CASSLGGAPRTEAFF

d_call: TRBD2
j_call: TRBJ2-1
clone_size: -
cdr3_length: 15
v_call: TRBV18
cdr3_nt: TGTGCCAGCTCACCACTAGCGGGGGCCGACAATGAGCAGTTCTTC
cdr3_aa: CASSPLAGADNEQFF